The entry below describes one T cell receptor beta chain. Antigen unknown. Scientists made TCR beta cDNA using 5'RACE template switching with UMIs. TCRdb reprocessed the 5' RACE reads and reports one entry per CDR3 protein, with no DNA. Its clone listing holds about 390,000 distinct CDR3 sequences. The source of the sample is a study of T cells expressing NK-cell markers. The study, taken as a whole, reports: The CD3+CD56-NKG2C+ fraction of several donors was also led by these clonotypes.

CDR1 ENHRY and CDR2 SYGVKD come from the germline V gene. The CDR3 covers 15 residues. This chain joins TRBV10-3 and TRBJ2-7; TCRdb's assignment of TRBD2 cannot be checked, as there is no DNA. The clonotype comes from a woman in her fifties or sixties in good health. Sample: blood T cells: a sorted CD56 or NKG2C T cell subset, CD4+ or CD8+ T cells, or bulk PBMC T cells (not recorded which). CDR3 sequence: CAISDPTGQIYEQYF.